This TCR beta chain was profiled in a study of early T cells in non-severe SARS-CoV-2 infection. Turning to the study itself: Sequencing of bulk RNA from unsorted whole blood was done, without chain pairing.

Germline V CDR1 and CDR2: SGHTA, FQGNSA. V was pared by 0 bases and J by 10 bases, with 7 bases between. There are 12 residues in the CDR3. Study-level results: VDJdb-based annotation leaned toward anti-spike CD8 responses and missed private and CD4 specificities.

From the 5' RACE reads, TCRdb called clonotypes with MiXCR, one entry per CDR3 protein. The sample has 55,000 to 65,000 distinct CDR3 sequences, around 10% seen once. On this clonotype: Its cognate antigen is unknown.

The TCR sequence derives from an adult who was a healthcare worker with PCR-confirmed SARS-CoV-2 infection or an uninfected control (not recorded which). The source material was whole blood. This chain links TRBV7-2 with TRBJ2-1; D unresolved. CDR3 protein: CASSLASLEQFF. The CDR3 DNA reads TGTGCCAGCAGCTTAGCCTCCTTGGAGCAGTTCTTC.